This T cell receptor beta chain was obtained from a study of blood T cell repertoires in COVID-19. Study-level background: There were acute and convalescent COVID-19 samples, and they came from the United States, Italy and Spain. T cells, B-cell-depleted T cells, or PBMCs supplied cDNA or gDNA.

Per the study methods: Estimation of nucleated cell counts was performed using reference gene primer amplification. TCRdb keeps only in-frame clones here, not all; method: immunoSEQ multiplex PCR. The V and J calls and the clone size are those of that table, but D and trimming were determined from the DNA. This table holds 130,000 to 150,000 clones, 75% to 90% found once. Losses at the gene ends were 2 bases for V and 11 bases for J; bases not matched to a gene: 6. This CDR3 contains 12 residues. In germline, CDR1 is MNHEY, CDR2 SMNVEV (reference sequence). The chain uses TRBV27 and TRBJ2-7; 7 bases fit TRBD1. The sequence was obtained from a human donor in a cohort sampled during active COVID-19. The sample consisted of peripheral blood. CDR3: CASSLRQGKEYF. The CDR3 DNA is TGTGCCAGCAGTTTACGACAGGGCAAGGAGTACTTC.